This T cell receptor (beta chain) was sequenced during a study of early T cells in non-severe SARS-CoV-2 infection. TCRdb called the 5' RACE reads again in MiXCR, with one record for every CDR3 protein. The table shows under 85,000 distinct CDR3 sequences, with around 10% occurring only once. The CDR3 sequence is 15 residues long. Trimming removed 5 bases from V and 0 bases from J, with 13 bases in between. Germline lookup yields CDR1 SGHTA and CDR2 FQGNSA. The sequenced sample was whole blood, obtained at baseline. V gene TRBV7-2 combines with J gene TRBJ1-2; a possible D gene is TRBD1 (5 bases). The origin of this receptor is an adult who was a healthcare worker with PCR-confirmed SARS-CoV-2 infection or an uninfected control (not recorded which). The donor label of this sample is uncertain. This CDR3 reads CASSRQRQTNYGYTF. In DNA form, the CDR3 reads TGTGCCAGCAGCCGACAACGACAGACTAACTATGGCTACACCTTC.